These T cell receptor beta chains were read from a single sample in a study of blood T cell repertoires in COVID-19. TCRdb's copy holds only in-frame clones and misses some; the assay was immunoSEQ multiplex PCR. This sample has 80,000 to 100,000 clones, with approximately 91% found just once. Sequencing was performed on peripheral blood. These receptors all come from a human donor with active COVID-19. The donor label of this sample is uncertain. Each CDR3 is given with its conserved first and last residue. The D gene is left open where the match is weak. A row's size may be missing; if present it is once, few, many or a size class.

D gene	V gene	J gene	clone size	CDR3 DNA	CDR3 protein
TRBD2	TRBV18	TRBJ2-5	-	TGTGCCAGCTCACCTTCATCAGCGCGGGGGTCCGAGACCCAGTACTTC	CASSPSSARGSETQYF
TRBD1	TRBV5-4	TRBJ2-7	-	TGTGCCAGCAGCTATAAGGGACAGGCCTCCTACGAGCAGTACTTC	CASSYKGQASYEQYF
TRBD1	TRBV7-9	TRBJ2-3	-	TGTGCCAGCAGCTTAGCGGGGACAGGCTACACAGATACGCAGTATTTT	CASSLAGTGYTDTQYF
TRBD1	TRBV28	TRBJ2-2	-	TGTGCCACACAATTTATTCATACAGGGGTGAACACCGGGGAGCTGTTTTTT	CATQFIHTGVNTGELFF
TRBD1	TRBV5-4	TRBJ2-7	-	TGTGCCAGCAGCTCCTTCGGACAGGGATTCTACGAGCAGTACTTC	CASSSFGQGFYEQYF
-	TRBV5-1	TRBJ1-1	-	TGCGCCAGCAGCTTGGGGGCAGTACTGAACACTGAAGCTTTCTTT	CASSLGAVLNTEAFF
-	TRBV6-1	TRBJ1-2	-	TGTGCCAGCAGTGAAACCCTCGTCCTACAGGGTAGCTATGGCTACACCTTC	CASSETLVLQGSYGYTF
-	TRBV27	TRBJ2-2	-	TGTGCCAGCAGCCCCTCCTCCGGGGAGCTGTTTTTT	CASSPSSGELFF
-	TRBV19	TRBJ2-3	-	TGTGCCAGTAAGGACAGTACAGATACGCAGTATTTT	CASKDSTDTQYF
-	TRBV19	TRBJ1-1	-	TGTGCCAGTAGTATTCGTGAGGGTACGGCTTTCTTT	CASSIREGTAFF
TRBD1	TRBV5-8	TRBJ2-3	-	TGTGCCAGCAGCTCCGGACAGGGGGCAGATACGCAGTATTTT	CASSSGQGADTQYF
TRBD1	TRBV19	TRBJ2-7	-	TGTGCCAGTACCTCCCGAGACAGGGGATACTCCGAGCAGTACTTC	CASTSRDRGYSEQYF
TRBD1	TRBV5-1	TRBJ2-7	-	TGCGCCAGCAGCCTAGGACAGGGAAGTTACGAGCAGTACTTC	CASSLGQGSYEQYF
-	TRBV4-1	TRBJ1-3	-	TGCGCCAGCAGCCCTCTCCAAGCCTCCTCTGGAAACACCATATATTTT	CASSPLQASSGNTIYF
TRBD2	TRBV10-1	TRBJ2-3	-	TGCGCCAGCAGTGAGCCCGGACTAGCGGGGGGTACAGATACGCAGTATTTT	CASSEPGLAGGTDTQYF
-	TRBV29-1	TRBJ2-2	-	TGCAGCGGTGGACCGGGGGCCGGGGAGCTGTTTTTT	CSGGPGAGELFF
-	TRBV5-1	TRBJ1-2	-	TGCGCCAGCAGCCCTCAACAGGGAAGCTATGGCTACACCTTC	CASSPQQGSYGYTF
-	TRBV3-1/TRBV3-2	TRBJ1-3	-	TGTGCCAGCAGTCTGACTAACTCTGGAAACACCATATATTTT	CASSLTNSGNTIYF
-	TRBV19	TRBJ2-7	once	TGTGCCAGTAGTATAGGAGGGAGGTCCTACGAGCAGTACTTC	CASSIGGRSYEQYF
TRBD1	TRBV29-1	TRBJ2-1	-	TGCAGCGTTGAAACGTTCGGGACAGGCCGTTACAATGAGCAGTTCTTC	CSVETFGTGRYNEQFF
TRBD2	TRBV4-1	TRBJ2-4	-	TGCGCCAGCAGCCAAGATAGGCTAGCGGGGGGTCTCGGGGCCAAAAACATTCAGTACTTC	CASSQDRLAGGLGAKNIQYF
-	TRBV5-4	TRBJ2-7	-	TGTGCCAGCAGCTTGGAAACGGTCTCCTACGAGCAGTACTTC	CASSLETVSYEQYF
-	TRBV5-1	TRBJ2-1	-	TGCGCCAGCAGAGGGGATCAGGCCTACAATGAGCAGTTCTTC	CASRGDQAYNEQFF
-	TRBV5-1	TRBJ1-2	-	TGCGCCAGCAGCTTGGCCCTGGAGGCTAACTATGGCTACACCTTC	CASSLALEANYGYTF
-	TRBV24-1	TRBJ2-1	-	TGTGCCACCAGTACTCTTGGGGACTCAAGCACCGATGAGCAGTTCTTC	CATSTLGDSSTDEQFF
-	TRBV12-3/TRBV12-4	TRBJ1-2	-	TGTGCCAGCAGTTTATTCGGGAGGGGCTACACCTTC	CASSLFGRGYTF
-	TRBV5-5	TRBJ1-1	-	TGTGCCAGCAGCCCCCGGGACTGGGGCACTGAAGCTTTCTTT	CASSPRDWGTEAFF
-	TRBV5-1	TRBJ1-2	-	TGCGCCAGCAGCTTACAGGGTGGGGACGGCTACACCTTC	CASSLQGGDGYTF
-	TRBV5-8	TRBJ1-3	-	TGTGCCAGCAGCCCTGACATATTCTCTGGAAACACCATATATTTT	CASSPDIFSGNTIYF
-	TRBV4-3	TRBJ1-3	-	TGCGCCAGCAGCCAAGAGGGAGGGTTTGGAAACACCATATATTTT	CASSQEGGFGNTIYF
-	TRBV6-4	TRBJ1-6	-	TGTGCCAGCAGCGCTATCACAGGCCTTAGCTCCTATAATTCACCCCTCCACTTT	CASSAITGLSSYNSPLHF
TRBD2	TRBV27	TRBJ2-7	-	TGTGCCAGCAGTTTATCAGGGGAGGGTTTGACGGGGGGTTACGAGCAGTACTTC	CASSLSGEGLTGGYEQYF
TRBD1	TRBV7-9	TRBJ2-5	-	TGTGCCAGCAGCTATACACAGGGGGCAGAGACCCAGTACTTC	CASSYTQGAETQYF
TRBD1	TRBV15	TRBJ1-2	-	TGTGCCACCAGCAGAGTCTCAGGGGGCGCTGGCTACACCTTC	CATSRVSGGAGYTF
-	TRBV9	TRBJ1-1	-	TGTGCCAGCAGCCTCCGGACAGACGGTTCTGAAGCTTTCTTT	CASSLRTDGSEAFF
-	TRBV7-7	TRBJ2-2	-	TGTGCTAGCAGTCCTACTAGCTTCGGCGGGGAGCTGTTTTTT	CASSPTSFGGELFF
-	TRBV4-1	TRBJ2-7	-	TGCGCCAGCAGCCAAGTCCTGGCGGGGTCCTACGAGCAGTACTTC	CASSQVLAGSYEQYF